A single sample gave rise to the 17 T cell receptor beta chains below, sequenced in a study of blood T cell repertoires in COVID-19. Method: immunoSEQ multiplex PCR; TCRdb's copy keeps in-frame clones and lacks some. The table records about 160,000 clones, 82% of them present only once. Sequenced: PBMCs or T cells enriched from blood (not recorded which). The receptors come from a man aged 55 to 70 who had recovered from COVID-19.

This clone was observed a few times. V gene TRBV19 combines with J gene TRBJ2-7; D remains ambiguous. The length of the CDR3 is 13 residues. Germline V gene lookup returns CDR1 LNHDA and CDR2 SQIVND (reference sequence). Deletions cut 3 bases from V and 2 bases from J, with 8 bases between. CDR3 DNA: TGTGCCAGTAGTATCGCCGGAGCCTACGAGCAGTACTTC. Translation: CASSIAGAYEQYF.

This chain joins TRBV9 and TRBJ2-5; TRBD1 is a possible D gene (6 bases). This CDR3 is 12 amino acids long. Germline CDR1 is SGDLS and CDR2 is YYNGEE. The V end was cut by 4 bases, the J end by 5 bases, with 9 bases between. In nucleotides, the CDR3 is TGTGCCAGCAGCTCAGGGGTCGAGACCCAGTACTTC. Encoded protein: CASSSGVETQYF. Full variable domain (outside the CDR3, taken from reference TRBV9 and TRBJ2-5): DSGVTQTPKHLITATGQRVTLRCSPRSGDLSVYWYQQSLDQGLQFLIQYYNGEERAKGNILERFSAQQFPDLHSELNLSSLELGDSALYFCASSSGVETQYFGPGTRLLVL.

The gene calls are TRBV5-6 and TRBJ1-2; D may be TRBD1 (5 bases). In germline, CDR1 is SGHDT, CDR2 YYEEEE. V lost 0 bases and J lost 8, with 11 bases in between. CDR3 length: 13 residues. The CDR3 loop reads CASSLARGSGYTF. The DNA of the CDR3 is TGTGCCAGCAGCTTGGCAAGGGGTTCAGGCTACACCTTC.

V usage is TRBV2 and J usage is TRBJ2-7; no clear D. The length of the CDR3 is 13 residues. Germline V lookup: CDR1 SNHLY, CDR2 FYNNEI. Trimming took 6 bases from V and 2 from J, leaving 11 bases between them. The CDR3 here is CASSLGSPYEQYF. For the CDR3, the DNA is TGTGCCAGCAGCCTCGGGTCTCCCTACGAGCAGTACTTC. The complete variable domain, with remaining parts taken from reference TRBV2 and TRBJ2-7, reads EPEVTQTPSHQVTQMGQEVILRCVPISNHLYFYWYRQILGQKVEFLVSFYNNEISEKSEIFDDQFSVERPDGSNFTLKIRSTKLEDSAMYFCASSLGSPYEQYFGPGTRLTVT.

The V and J genes are TRBV7-9 and TRBJ2-3; TRBD2 aligns across 7 bases. The CDR3 runs to 17 residues. Germline CDR1 SEHNR, CDR2 FQNEAQ (reference sequence). After removal of 1 base from V and 4 bases from J, the junction contained 11 bases not matched to a gene. The CDR3 reads CASSLDFRAGEADTQYF. The CDR3 DNA reads as TGTGCCAGCAGCTTAGATTTCAGGGCGGGAGAAGCAGATACGCAGTATTTT.

The gene calls are TRBV19 and TRBJ1-4; 7 bases are shared with TRBD1. The CDR3 is made up of 15 amino acids. Trimming took 6 bases from V and 11 from J; bases not matched to a gene: 15. Germline CDR1 and CDR2: LNHDA and SQIVND (reference sequence). The CDR3 loop is CASRDWDSEPWKLFF. DNA for the CDR3: TGTGCCAGTAGGGACTGGGACAGCGAACCCTGGAAACTGTTTTTT.

J is TRBJ2-7 and V is TRBV27; possibly TRBD1 for D (6 bases). The germline V gene has CDR1 MNHEY and CDR2 SMNVEV (reference sequence). The CDR3 runs to 14 residues. Trimming stripped 1 base from V and 6 bases from J, with 13 bases between. The CDR3 DNA reads as TGTGCCAGCAGTTTATACGGACAGTCCGGCGAGCAGTACTTC. It encodes CASSLYGQSGEQYF.

The chain uses TRBV6-5 and TRBJ2-1; 10 nucleotides agree with TRBD1. Germline-derived CDR1 and CDR2 are MNHEY and SVGAGI. The V and J ends lost 0 bases and 6 bases, in that order; junction bases with no gene match: 2. This CDR3 has 15 amino acids. The CDR3 here is CASSYSWDRGNEQFF. CDR3 in DNA: TGTGCCAGCAGTTACTCCTGGGACAGGGGCAATGAGCAGTTCTTC.

J is TRBJ1-4 and V is TRBV7-6; D is unresolved. Trimming took 2 bases from V and 5 from J, leaving 12 bases between them. Germline values: CDR1 SGHVS, CDR2 FNYEAQ. The CDR3 extends over 15 amino acids. The CDR3 reads CASSLSRAGNEKLFF. For the CDR3, the DNA is TGTGCCAGCAGCTTAAGTCGCGCGGGGAATGAAAAACTGTTTTTT. Full variable domain (remainder filled in from reference TRBV7-6 and TRBJ1-4): GAGVSQSPRYKVTKRGQDVALRCDPISGHVSLYWYRQALGQGPEFLTYFNYEAQQDKSGLPNDRFSAERPEGSISTLTIQRTEQRDSAMYRCASSLSRAGNEKLFFGSGTQLSVL.

The genes are TRBV2 and TRBJ1-2; 11 nucleotides agree with TRBD1. CDR1 SNHLY and CDR2 FYNNEI come from the germline V gene. CDR3 size: 16 residues. V lost 4 bases and J lost 8; bases outside the gene matches: 12. CDR3: CASSGRGWGQGEGYTF. DNA for the CDR3: TGTGCCAGCAGTGGGCGCGGCTGGGGACAGGGGGAAGGCTACACCTTC.

This chain connects TRBV12-5 to TRBJ1-6, with 7 bases identical to TRBD1. This CDR3 region has 20 residues. Germline trimming cut 2 bases from V and 3 bases from J; bases unmatched to any gene: 16. The germline CDR1 and CDR2 sequences are LGHNT and FRNRAP. DNA for the CDR3: TGTGCTAGTGGTTTGAACCGACAGGGCAGGCCAGGGCGCTATAATTCACCCCTCCACTTT. The encoded protein is CASGLNRQGRPGRYNSPLHF.

This clone was found once. The chain recombines TRBV6-5 with TRBJ2-7, with no clear D. Trimming left V 4 bases short and J 0 bases short, with 7 bases between. Germline V gene sequence: CDR1 MNHEY, CDR2 SVGAGI. The CDR3 length is 13 residues. The chain's CDR3 is CASSSQVSYEQYF. CDR3 coding DNA: TGTGCCAGCAGTTCCCAGGTCTCCTACGAGCAGTACTTC.

This clone is a singleton in its sample. The gene calls are TRBV6-4 and TRBJ2-1, with 10 bases fitting TRBD2. The germline CDR1 and CDR2 sequences are MRHNA and SNTAGT. J gave up 7 bases and V 6 bases, and 9 bases lay outside the gene matches. The CDR3 is made up of 15 amino acids. Here the CDR3 reads CASSPLAGVRNEQFF. CDR3 in DNA: TGTGCCAGCAGCCCCCTAGCGGGAGTAAGAAATGAGCAGTTCTTC.

On this clone itself: This may be a read error: a much more frequent sequence differs by one nucleotide. Other DNA sequences from this sample encode an identical CDR3 as well. J is TRBJ2-2 and V is TRBV4-1; 10 nucleotides align to TRBD2. Germline V gene sequence: CDR1 MGHRA, CDR2 YSYEKL. The CDR3 spans 17 residues. This chain's CDR3 is CASSSPGLAPNTGELFF. As DNA, the CDR3 is TGCGCCAGCAGCTCGCCGGGACTAGCGCCGAACACCGGAGAGCTGTTTTTT.

V is TRBV19 and J is TRBJ2-7; D ambiguous. CDR1 and CDR2 (germline): LNHDA, SQIVND (reference sequence). This CDR3 has 16 residues. V lost 5 bases and J lost 2, with 19 bases in between. CDR3 nucleotides: TGTGCCAGTAGTGCCCGGCTAGAACACCTGGCCTACGAGCAGTACTTC. The encoded protein is CASSARLEHLAYEQYF.

The CDR3 sequence is CSVEEAGQETQYF. As DNA, the CDR3 is TGCAGCGTTGAAGAAGCAGGGCAAGAGACCCAGTACTTC. This chain connects TRBV29-1 to TRBJ2-5; a weak D match, TRBD1 (5 bases). Trimming pared 0 bases from V and 2 bases from J, leaving 7 bases between. Per the germline V gene, CDR1 is SQVTM and CDR2 is ANQGSEA. The CDR3 is 13 residues long. The full variable domain, completed using reference TRBV29-1 and TRBJ2-5, is SAVISQKPSRDICQRGTSLTIQCQVDSQVTMMFWYRQQPGQSLTLIATANQGSEATYESGFVIDKFPISRPNLTFSTLTVSNMSPEDSSIYLCSVEEAGQETQYFGPGTRLLVL.

CDR3 in DNA: TGTGCCAGTAGGATCAGGGGTGGGCGCCTGAACACTGAAGCTTTCTTT. Its translation is CASRIRGGRLNTEAFF. V is TRBV19 and J is TRBJ1-1; D is perhaps TRBD1 (6 bases). The CDR3 loop spans 16 amino acids. V gave up 6 bases and J gave up 0 bases, with 17 bases separating them. Germline CDR1 is LNHDA and CDR2 is SQIVND (reference sequence).